What follows are 30 T cell receptor beta chains derived from one specimen sequenced in a study of blood T cells in healthy people across ages. Alongside a J-beta primer mix, a sample-barcoded 5' primer served in a second PCR lasting about 7 to 12 cycles. TCRdb called the 5' RACE reads again in MiXCR, with one record for every CDR3 protein. The sample holds 2 million or so distinct CDR3 sequences, 49% seen once. The source material was blood. The source is a woman in her thirties or forties in good health.

The chain carries TRBV2 and TRBJ2-1; 7 nucleotides align to TRBD2. The CDR3 runs 17 residues. V dropped 0 bases and J dropped 0; count of bases not matched to a gene: 5. Germline V CDR1 and CDR2: SNHLY, FYNNEI. The CDR3 loop is CASSEAGRGSSYNEQFF. The CDR3 region has the DNA TGTGCCAGCAGTGAAGCGGGGCGGGGGAGCTCCTACAATGAGCAGTTCTTC.

This clonotype was recorded a few times. The chain has TRBV6-2 or TRBV6-3 and TRBJ2-1; TRBD2 might be the D (5 bases). The germline V gene encodes CDR1 MNHEY and CDR2 SVGEGT. The CDR3 spans 16 residues. Trimming removed 0 bases from V and 6 bases from J, with 15 bases in between. CDR3 amino acids: CASSYSRAVVSNEQFF. In DNA form, the CDR3 reads TGTGCCAGCAGTTACTCGCGGGCGGTAGTTTCCAATGAGCAGTTCTTC.

The chain links TRBV12-3 or TRBV12-4 to TRBJ1-5, with D perhaps matching TRBD1 (6 bases). V lost 0 bases and J 1 base, leaving 10 bases between the germline ends. This CDR3 comprises 16 residues. DNA for the CDR3: TGTGCCAGCAGTTTAGCCCCCAGGGGAAGCAATCAGCCCCAGCATTTT. Protein: CASSLAPRGSNQPQHF.

This clonotype occurred once. The chain combines TRBV6-5 with TRBJ2-5; TRBD1 matches 8 bases. The J call may be faulty, since TRBJ2-7 better matches the DNA end. Germline CDR1 is MNHEY and CDR2 is SVGAGI. This CDR3 spans 18 amino acids. The CDR3 nucleotides are TGTGCCAGCAGTTACTCGGTCAGGGGGCGTCAATGGAGAAACGAGCAGTACTTC. Its protein product is CASSYSVRGRQWRNEQYF.

In its sample, this clonotype was seen a few times. The CDR3 coding sequence is TGTGCCAGCAGCGGGGGACAGGGGTTTTACAATGAGCAGTTCTTC. It codes for CASSGGQGFYNEQFF. The rearrangement joins TRBV7-2 to TRBJ2-1; 10 bases match TRBD1. This CDR3 comprises 15 residues. The V and J ends lost 5 bases and 4 bases, in that order; junction bases with no gene match: 5. Germline V gives CDR1 SGHTA, CDR2 FQGNSA.

This chain uses TRBV20-1 with TRBJ2-3; TRBD2 matches 11 bases. Germline V gene sequence: CDR1 DFQATT, CDR2 SNEGSKA (reference sequence). J gave up 5 bases and V 1 base, and 14 bases lay outside the gene matches. The CDR3 is 18 residues long. CDR3 coding DNA: TGCAGTGCTAGAGTTAACGGGGTGACTAGCGGGGTTCAAGATACGCAGTATTTT. Residues: CSARVNGVTSGVQDTQYF.

The chain's CDR3 is CASRPPGQIYNEQFF. The CDR3 coding sequence is TGTGCCAGCAGGCCGCCCGGGCAAATTTACAATGAGCAGTTCTTC. The chain combines TRBV6-5 with TRBJ2-1; the D is unclear. The CDR3 has 15 residues. Germline-derived CDR1 and CDR2 are MNHEY and SVGAGI. V shed 6 bases and J shed 4 bases, with 16 bases lying between them.

Remarks on this clonotype: An end of the junction does not agree with germline; a read error may underlie this. The rearrangement joins TRBV24-1 to TRBJ2-1; possibly TRBD1 for D (7 bases). Germline lookup yields CDR1 KGHDR and CDR2 SFDVKD. The CDR3 has 17 amino acids. The CDR3 loop is CAASDLAQGGSYNEQFF. DNA for the CDR3: TGTGCCGCCAGTGATTTAGCTCAGGGGGGATCCTACAATGAGCAGTTCTTC.

The chain is built from TRBV6-5 and TRBJ1-2; TRBD1 matches 11 bases. From germline, CDR1 is MNHEY and CDR2 SVGAGI. With V trimmed by 5 bases and J by 10 bases, 9 bases remained unmatched. The CDR3 runs 14 residues. The CDR3 sequence is CASSHMDRGPIYTF. In DNA, the CDR3 is TGTGCCAGCAGTCACATGGACAGGGGGCCAATCTACACCTTC.

The chain has TRBV4-2 and TRBJ2-3; weak D call: TRBD1 (6 bases). Germline lookup yields CDR1 LGHNA and CDR2 YNFKEQ. This CDR3 contains 15 residues. V lost 1 base, J lost 6 bases, and 14 bases lay in between. The CDR3 bases are TGTGCCAGCAGCCAAGCGACAGGTCCCTCTGATACGCAGTATTTT. Its protein product is CASSQATGPSDTQYF.

The chain combines TRBV5-1 with TRBJ2-3; possible D gene TRBD2, 5 bases. The germline V gene encodes CDR1 SGHRS and CDR2 YFSETQ. V gave up 0 bases and J gave up 1 base, with 12 bases separating them. The CDR3 is 16 amino acids. The CDR3 protein is CASSLGSSPGTDTQYF. CDR3 coding DNA: TGCGCCAGCAGCTTGGGGTCTAGCCCTGGCACAGATACGCAGTATTTT.

This chain joins TRBV7-9 and TRBJ2-1, with 9 bases fitting TRBD1. Per germline, CDR1 SEHNR and CDR2 FQNEAQ (reference sequence). The junction had 15 bases not matched to a gene; V was cut back by 6 bases and J by 9 bases. The CDR3 consists of 16 residues. The CDR3 sequence is CASSHPQTGGRGEQFF. The CDR3 nucleotides read TGTGCCAGCAGTCACCCTCAGACAGGGGGTCGGGGTGAGCAGTTCTTC.

The chain carries TRBV6-2 or TRBV6-3 and TRBJ2-5; perhaps TRBD2 as D (5 bases). The V end was cut by 2 bases, the J end by 4 bases, with 17 bases between. The CDR3 sequence is 16 residues long. Germline V gene sequence: CDR1 MNHEY, CDR2 SVGEGT. The CDR3 coding sequence is TGTGCCAGCAGTTACGCCGGGGTCATTATCTCAGAGACCCAGTACTTC. It is translated as CASSYAGVIISETQYF.

Turning to this clonotype: A much larger clone is a single base away; this may be a read error. The V call is TRBV28, the J call TRBJ2-6; D remains unclear. The CDR3 spans 15 residues. V gave up 4 bases and J gave up 0 bases, with 7 bases separating them. The germline gives CDR1 MDHEN, CDR2 SYDVKM. CDR3 protein: CASSSSSSGANVLTF. The CDR3 DNA follows: TGTGCCAGCAGTTCCTCGAGCTCTGGGGCCAACGTCCTGACTTTC.

This rearrangement joins TRBV6-2 or TRBV6-3 to TRBJ2-7; 9 bases fit TRBD1. The CDR3 length is 14 residues. The V gene's germline CDR1 is MNHEY and CDR2 SVGEGT. Germline trimming cut 2 bases from V and 6 bases from J; bases unmatched to any gene: 5. CDR3 sequence reads: CASSYRGQGFEQYF. The CDR3 bases are TGTGCCAGCAGTTACCGAGGACAGGGGTTCGAGCAGTACTTC.

Here the CDR3 reads CASTQVPGDQYF. The CDR3 coding sequence is TGTGCCAGCACTCAAGTCCCGGGGGACCAGTACTTC. The V and J genes are TRBV6-4 and TRBJ2-4; TRBD2 might be the D (6 bases). This CDR3 is built from 12 residues. Germline values: CDR1 MRHNA, CDR2 SNTAGT. V lost 7 bases and J 13 bases, leaving 17 bases between the germline ends.

The sample holds a few counts of this clonotype. This chain links TRBV11-2 with TRBJ2-3; the match to TRBD2 covers 7 bases. The CDR3 is 16 amino acids. Germline loops: CDR1 SGHAT, CDR2 FQNNGV. The trim removed 5 bases at V and 0 bases at J, leaving 8 bases unmatched. The CDR3 bases are TGTGCCAGCAGCCAGAATCTAGCGGCTAGCACAGATACGCAGTATTTT. This gives the protein CASSQNLAASTDTQYF.

The CDR3 loop reads CASNLDRGRGGTDTQYF. In nucleotides, the CDR3 is TGTGCCAGCAACTTGGACAGGGGGCGCGGAGGCACAGATACGCAGTATTTT. This chain joins TRBV7-9 and TRBJ2-3; TRBD1 matches 11 bases. Trimming at V came to 7 bases and at J to 1 base, leaving 10 bases not matched to a gene. This CDR3 contains 17 residues. In germline, CDR1 is SEHNR, CDR2 FQNEAQ (reference sequence).

V usage is TRBV6-5 and J usage is TRBJ2-1; 8 nucleotides line up with TRBD1. The CDR3 covers 13 residues. Germline CDR1 reads MNHEY; CDR2 reads SVGAGI. J lost 8 bases, V lost 9 bases, and 9 bases had no gene match. The CDR3 DNA reads as TGTGCCAGTCGGTATCAGGGGGCGCATGAGCAGTTCTTC. Its translation: CASRYQGAHEQFF.

Points on this clonotype: An end of the junction does not agree with germline; a read error may underlie this. The chain joins TRBV6-1 to TRBJ2-3; either TRBD1 or TRBD2 may supply D (5 bases each). From germline, CDR1 is MNHNS and CDR2 SASEGT. The CDR3 has 18 residues. The DNA for the CDR3 is TGTGCCAGCAGTGAAGCTACGACGGGGAACCCGAGCACAGGTACGCAGTATTTT. It translates to CASSEATTGNPSTGTQYF.

This clonotype has only a few counts. This chain uses TRBV4-1 with TRBJ1-1; 7 bases map to TRBD1. Per germline, CDR1 MGHRA and CDR2 YSYEKL. Trimming took 1 base from V and 1 from J; bases not matched to a gene: 9. This CDR3 is built from 17 residues. The CDR3 DNA sequence: TGCGCCAGCAGCCAAGTCAGGCTGTACAGGGGGAACACTGAAGCTTTCTTT. Protein: CASSQVRLYRGNTEAFF.

This clonotype showed up just a few times. The rearrangement joins TRBV4-2 to TRBJ2-1; D may match TRBD1 or TRBD2 (5 bases each). Germline V gene lookup returns CDR1 LGHNA and CDR2 YNFKEQ. The CDR3 consists of 14 residues. Trimming cost V 2 bases and J 7 bases, with 12 bases left between them. The CDR3 coding sequence is TGTGCCAGCAGCCAATCCGGGGCCTCTAATGAGCAGTTCTTC. Translation: CASSQSGASNEQFF.

V gene TRBV20-1 combines with J gene TRBJ1-6; D is perhaps TRBD1 (5 bases). V lost 2 bases to trimming and J lost 0 bases, with 8 bases between them. Germline values: CDR1 DFQATT, CDR2 SNEGSKA (reference sequence). The CDR3 spans 15 residues. The CDR3 is CSARLQGSYNSPLHF. The CDR3 coding sequence is TGCAGTGCTAGACTCCAGGGCTCCTATAATTCACCCCTCCACTTT.

The V gene is TRBV5-1, the J gene TRBJ1-2; tentatively, D is TRBD1 (5 bases). This CDR3 has 12 residues. Germline lookup yields CDR1 SGHRS and CDR2 YFSETQ. V lost 3 bases to trimming and J lost 7 bases, with 10 bases between them. CDR3 loop: CASSWDLSGYTF. Here the CDR3 DNA reads TGCGCCAGCAGCTGGGACCTCTCTGGCTACACCTTC.

This clonotype was counted only a few times. The chain joins TRBV27 to TRBJ1-6; tentatively, D is TRBD1 (5 bases). Germline CDR1 reads MNHEY; CDR2 reads SMNVEV (reference sequence). This CDR3 spans 15 amino acids. The germline V and J ends were trimmed by 5 bases and 9 bases, with 17 bases remaining between them. DNA for the CDR3: TGTGCCAGCAGTCTTATCCGGGACGAGGGTTCACCCCTCCACTTT. This codes for CASSLIRDEGSPLHF.

The chain recombines TRBV20-1 with TRBJ1-6, with D perhaps TRBD1 (5 bases). The CDR3 length is 14 residues. Germline-derived CDR1 and CDR2 are DFQATT and SNEGSKA (reference sequence). Trimming pared 3 bases from V and 11 bases from J, leaving 17 bases between. CDR3 bases: TGCAGTGCTAGGGAGCCCGGGGGTTGGGCACCCCTCCACTTT. The encoded protein is CSAREPGGWAPLHF.

The V gene is TRBV6-5, the J gene TRBJ2-1; 9 bases align to TRBD1. The germline V gene has CDR1 MNHEY and CDR2 SVGAGI. With 4 bases clipped from V and 2 bases from J, the junction kept 12 bases outside the gene matches. The CDR3 spans 18 residues. CDR3 coding DNA: TGTGCCAGCAGTTCACCTACAGGGGGCAGGATCCCCTACAATGAGCAGTTCTTC. It is translated as CASSSPTGGRIPYNEQFF.

The chain links TRBV7-3 to TRBJ2-4; no definite D call. V lost 1 base, J lost 4 bases, and 5 bases lay in between. Germline CDR1 and CDR2: SGHTA and FQGTGA. The CDR3 has 13 residues. The CDR3 spells CASSLNGKNIQYF. In nucleotides, the CDR3 is TGTGCCAGCAGCTTAAACGGGAAAAACATTCAGTACTTC.

The chain has TRBV5-5 and TRBJ2-7, with TRBD1 identical over 7 bases. The end of the DNA aligns better with TRBJ2-5, so the J call may be wrong. Germline CDR1 reads SGHKS; CDR2 reads YYEKEE (reference sequence). CDR3 length equals 17 residues. CDR3 amino acids: CASSLVIGTANGETQYF. CDR3 DNA: TGTGCCAGCAGCTTGGTAATCGGGACAGCAAATGGAGAGACCCAGTACTTC.

This rearrangement joins TRBV11-2 to TRBJ2-5, with D hard to call. The CDR3 runs to 12 residues. Between the trimmed V and J ends, which lost 0 bases and 11 bases, there was a span of 10 bases. Germline CDR1 reads SGHAT; CDR2 reads FQNNGV. CDR3: CASSLERTQQYF. The CDR3 DNA follows: TGTGCCAGCAGCTTAGAAAGGACCCAGCAGTACTTC. The complete variable domain, with remaining parts taken from reference TRBV11-2 and TRBJ2-5, reads EAGVAQSPRYKIIEKRQSVAFWCNPISGHATLYWYQQILGQGPKLLIQFQNNGVVDDSQLPKDRFSAERLKGVDSTLKIQPAKLEDSAVYLCASSLERTQQYFGPGTRLLVL.